The present entry profiles one T cell receptor (beta chain) with its context. The data derive from a study of patients and donors after allogeneic stem cell transplantation. Each CDR3 protein gets one entry after TCRdb re-called the RT-PCR reads with MiXCR. The sample has approximately 170,000 distinct CDR3 sequences; approximately 22% are singletons. Unmatched junction bases numbered 23, after V lost 1 base and J lost 1 base. The CDR3 runs to 21 residues. Germline V CDR1 and CDR2: SQVTM, ANQGSEA. Sequencing was carried out using blood, either unsorted or a sorted T cell fraction (not recorded which). The rearrangement uses TRBV29-1 and TRBJ2-7; 9 bases fit TRBD1. The origin of this receptor is a human donor who was either an allogeneic HSCT recipient or a stem cell or donor lymphocyte infusion donor (not recorded which). It is not recorded whose cells these are; they may come from a transplant donor. The DNA for the CDR3 is TGCAGCGTTGAAGTTACATCCTACGACCCACCGGGACAGGGATTTTCCTACGAGCAGTACTTC. Translating it yields CSVEVTSYDPPGQGFSYEQYF.